This T cell receptor beta chain was sequenced in a study of early T cells in non-severe SARS-CoV-2 infection. Overall study results and limits: CD4 and private specificities were missed by VDJdb matching, which favored anti-spike CD8 responses.

TCRdb analysed the 5' RACE reads with MiXCR anew, one entry per CDR3 protein. The repertoire includes tens of thousands of distinct CDR3 sequences, about 15% of them detected once, and 5.5% sits in the top ten. Worth noting for this clonotype: The antigen remains undetermined.

Germline CDR1 PRHDT, CDR2 FYEKMQ (reference sequence). This CDR3 comprises 13 residues. The V and J ends lost 4 bases and 9 bases, in that order; junction bases with no gene match: 7. The sample was whole blood. The clonotype comes from an adult who was a healthcare worker with PCR-confirmed SARS-CoV-2 infection or an uninfected control (not recorded which). The V call is TRBV13, the J call TRBJ2-3; 7 nucleotides align to TRBD1. The CDR3 DNA reads TGTGCCAGCAGCTCCCAACTACAGGGGACGCAGTATTTT. This translates into CASSSQLQGTQYF.